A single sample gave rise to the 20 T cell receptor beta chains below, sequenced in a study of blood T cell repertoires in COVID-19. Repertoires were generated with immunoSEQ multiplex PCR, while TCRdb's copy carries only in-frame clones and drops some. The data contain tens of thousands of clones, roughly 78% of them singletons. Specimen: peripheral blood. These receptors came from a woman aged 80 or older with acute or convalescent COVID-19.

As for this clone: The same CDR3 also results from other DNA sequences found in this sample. The CDR3 DNA is TGCAGCGTTGAAGGTCAGGGGTACACAGATACGCAGTATTTT. The encoded protein is CSVEGQGYTDTQYF. The chain is built from TRBV29-1 and TRBJ2-3, with D maybe TRBD1 (6 bases). Trimming shortened V by 1 base and J by 2 bases, and 10 bases separated the two germline ends. CDR1 SQVTM and CDR2 ANQGSEA come from the germline V gene. The CDR3 loop spans 14 amino acids.

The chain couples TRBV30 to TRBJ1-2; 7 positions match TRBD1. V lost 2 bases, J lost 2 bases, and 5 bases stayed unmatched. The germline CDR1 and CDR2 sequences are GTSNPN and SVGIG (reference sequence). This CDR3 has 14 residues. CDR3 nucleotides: TGTGCCTGGAGTCCACAGGGGAGAAACTATGGCTACACCTTC. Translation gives CAWSPQGRNYGYTF.

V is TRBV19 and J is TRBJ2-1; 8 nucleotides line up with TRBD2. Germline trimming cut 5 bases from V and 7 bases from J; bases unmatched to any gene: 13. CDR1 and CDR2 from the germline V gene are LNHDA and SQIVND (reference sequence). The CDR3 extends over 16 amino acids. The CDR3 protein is CASSSARGAVGNEQFF. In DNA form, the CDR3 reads TGTGCCAGTAGTTCAGCGCGGGGGGCCGTAGGGAATGAGCAGTTCTTC.

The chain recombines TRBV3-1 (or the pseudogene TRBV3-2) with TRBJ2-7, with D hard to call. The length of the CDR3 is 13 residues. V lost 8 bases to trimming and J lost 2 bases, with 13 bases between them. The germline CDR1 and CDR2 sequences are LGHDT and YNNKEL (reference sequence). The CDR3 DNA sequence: TGTGCCAGCGGTCGACTGGCGACCTACGAGCAGTACTTC. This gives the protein CASGRLATYEQYF.

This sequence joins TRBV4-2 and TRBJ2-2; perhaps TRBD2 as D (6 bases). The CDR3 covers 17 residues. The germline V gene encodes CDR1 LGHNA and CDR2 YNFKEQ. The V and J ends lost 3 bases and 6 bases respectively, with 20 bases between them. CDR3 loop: CASSQGGASASSGELFF. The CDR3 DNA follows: TGTGCCAGCAGCCAGGGAGGTGCTAGTGCGTCCTCCGGGGAGCTGTTTTTT.

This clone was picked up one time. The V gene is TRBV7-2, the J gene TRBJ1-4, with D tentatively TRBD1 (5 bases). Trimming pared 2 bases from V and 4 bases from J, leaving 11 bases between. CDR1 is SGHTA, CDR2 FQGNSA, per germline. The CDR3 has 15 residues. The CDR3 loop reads CASSLSQGGNEKLFF. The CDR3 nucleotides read TGTGCCAGCAGCTTAAGTCAGGGAGGTAATGAAAAACTGTTTTTT.

The CDR3 coding sequence is TGTGCCAGCAGTGCTCCAAGGGGTGGCCAGCCCCAGCATTTT. It specifies CASSAPRGGQPQHF. V usage is TRBV2 and J usage is TRBJ1-5, with D tentatively TRBD1 (5 bases). V was cut by 4 bases and J by 7 bases, with 14 bases left in between. The CDR3 totals 14 residues. Germline lookup yields CDR1 SNHLY and CDR2 FYNNEI.

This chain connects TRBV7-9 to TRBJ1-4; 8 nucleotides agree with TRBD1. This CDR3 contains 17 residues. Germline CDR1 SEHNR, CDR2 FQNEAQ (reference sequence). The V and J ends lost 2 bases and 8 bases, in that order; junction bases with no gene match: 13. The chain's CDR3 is CASSLRRGPREREKLFF. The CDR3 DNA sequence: TGTGCCAGCAGCTTACGCAGGGGGCCCAGAGAGAGGGAAAAACTGTTTTTT.

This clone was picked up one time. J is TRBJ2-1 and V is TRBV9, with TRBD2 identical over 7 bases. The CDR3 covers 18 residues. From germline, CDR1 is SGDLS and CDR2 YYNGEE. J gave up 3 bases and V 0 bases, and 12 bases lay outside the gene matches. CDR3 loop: CASSVAEGEGGRYNEQFF. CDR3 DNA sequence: TGTGCCAGCAGCGTAGCCGAGGGTGAGGGAGGGCGCTACAATGAGCAGTTCTTC.

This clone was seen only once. The CDR3 DNA is TGTGCCAGCTCACCATCCCAGGGGGCGCAAAACACCATATATTTT. Protein sequence: CASSPSQGAQNTIYF. The chain couples TRBV18 to TRBJ1-3; 8 bases match TRBD1. Germline loops: CDR1 KGHSH, CDR2 LQKENI. The ends lost 2 bases at V and 6 bases at J; junction bases unmatched: 6. The CDR3 has 15 amino acids. The full variable domain, its missing parts supplied by reference TRBV18 and TRBJ1-3, is NAGVMQNPRHLVRRRGQEARLRCSPMKGHSHVYWYRQLPEEGLKFMVYLQKENIIDESGMPKERFSAEFPKEGPSILRIQQVVRGDSAAYFCASSPSQGAQNTIYFGEGSWLTVV.

The CDR3 region is CASSPDRVAGELFF. The CDR3 DNA sequence: TGTGCCAGCAGCCCGGACAGGGTGGCCGGGGAGCTGTTTTTT. J is TRBJ2-2 and V is TRBV7-3, with 8 bases fitting TRBD1. CDR3 length: 14 amino acids. Germline V gene lookup returns CDR1 SGHTA and CDR2 FQGTGA. The V gene end was trimmed by 5 bases and the J gene end by 6 bases; junction bases not matched to a gene: 5.

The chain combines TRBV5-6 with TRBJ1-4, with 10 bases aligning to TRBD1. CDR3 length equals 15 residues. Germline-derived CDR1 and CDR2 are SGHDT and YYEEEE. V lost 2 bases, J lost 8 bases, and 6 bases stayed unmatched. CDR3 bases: TGTGCCAGCAGCTTACAAGGGACAGGGGACGAAAAACTGTTTTTT. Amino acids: CASSLQGTGDEKLFF.

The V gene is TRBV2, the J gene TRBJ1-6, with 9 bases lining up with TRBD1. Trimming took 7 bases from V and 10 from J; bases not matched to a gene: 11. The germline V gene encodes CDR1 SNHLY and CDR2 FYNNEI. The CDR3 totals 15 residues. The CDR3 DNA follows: TGTGCCAGCAACCTGTCTTACAGGGGGCCATCACCCCTCCACTTT. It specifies CASNLSYRGPSPLHF.

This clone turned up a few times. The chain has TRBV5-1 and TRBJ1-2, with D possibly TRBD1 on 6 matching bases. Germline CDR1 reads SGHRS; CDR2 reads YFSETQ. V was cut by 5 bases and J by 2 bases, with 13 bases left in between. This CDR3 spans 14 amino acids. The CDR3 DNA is TGCGCCAGCAGGACGAGCGACAGGAACTATGGCTACACCTTC. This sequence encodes CASRTSDRNYGYTF.

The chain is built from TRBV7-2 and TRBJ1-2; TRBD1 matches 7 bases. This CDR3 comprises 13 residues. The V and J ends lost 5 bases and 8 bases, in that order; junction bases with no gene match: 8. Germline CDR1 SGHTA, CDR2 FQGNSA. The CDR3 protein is CASSKTGVGGYTF. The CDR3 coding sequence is TGTGCCAGCAGCAAAACAGGGGTTGGAGGCTACACCTTC.

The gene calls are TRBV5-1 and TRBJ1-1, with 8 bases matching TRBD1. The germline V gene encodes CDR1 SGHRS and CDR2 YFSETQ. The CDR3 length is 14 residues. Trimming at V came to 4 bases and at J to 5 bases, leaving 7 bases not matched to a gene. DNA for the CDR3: TGCGCCAGCAGCGTCGGACAGGGAAGGACTGAAGCTTTCTTT. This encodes CASSVGQGRTEAFF.

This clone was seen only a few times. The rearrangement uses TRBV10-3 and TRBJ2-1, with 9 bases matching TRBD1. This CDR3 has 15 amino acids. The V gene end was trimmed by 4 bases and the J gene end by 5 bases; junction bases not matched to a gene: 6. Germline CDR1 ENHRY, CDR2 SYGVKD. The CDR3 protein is CAISGGQGHNNEQFF. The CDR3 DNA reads TGTGCCATCAGTGGTGGACAGGGGCATAACAATGAGCAGTTCTTC.

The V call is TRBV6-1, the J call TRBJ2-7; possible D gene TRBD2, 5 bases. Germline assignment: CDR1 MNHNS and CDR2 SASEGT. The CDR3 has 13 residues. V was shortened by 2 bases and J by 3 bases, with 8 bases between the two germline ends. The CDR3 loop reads CASSEYGIYEQYF. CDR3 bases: TGTGCCAGCAGTGAATACGGGATCTACGAGCAGTACTTC.

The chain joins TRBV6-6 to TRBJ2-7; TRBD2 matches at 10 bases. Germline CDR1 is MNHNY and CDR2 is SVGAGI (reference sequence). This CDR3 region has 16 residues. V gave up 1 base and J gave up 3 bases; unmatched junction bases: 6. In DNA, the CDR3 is TGTGCCAGCAGTTACTGGCGGTCTAGCGGGAGCTACGAGCAGTACTTC. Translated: CASSYWRSSGSYEQYF.

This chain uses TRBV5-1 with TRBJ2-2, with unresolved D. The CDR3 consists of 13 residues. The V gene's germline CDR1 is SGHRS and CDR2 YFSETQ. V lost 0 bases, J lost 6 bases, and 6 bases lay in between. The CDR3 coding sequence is TGCGCCAGCAGCTTGGTTCTAGCCGGGGAGCTGTTTTTT. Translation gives CASSLVLAGELFF.